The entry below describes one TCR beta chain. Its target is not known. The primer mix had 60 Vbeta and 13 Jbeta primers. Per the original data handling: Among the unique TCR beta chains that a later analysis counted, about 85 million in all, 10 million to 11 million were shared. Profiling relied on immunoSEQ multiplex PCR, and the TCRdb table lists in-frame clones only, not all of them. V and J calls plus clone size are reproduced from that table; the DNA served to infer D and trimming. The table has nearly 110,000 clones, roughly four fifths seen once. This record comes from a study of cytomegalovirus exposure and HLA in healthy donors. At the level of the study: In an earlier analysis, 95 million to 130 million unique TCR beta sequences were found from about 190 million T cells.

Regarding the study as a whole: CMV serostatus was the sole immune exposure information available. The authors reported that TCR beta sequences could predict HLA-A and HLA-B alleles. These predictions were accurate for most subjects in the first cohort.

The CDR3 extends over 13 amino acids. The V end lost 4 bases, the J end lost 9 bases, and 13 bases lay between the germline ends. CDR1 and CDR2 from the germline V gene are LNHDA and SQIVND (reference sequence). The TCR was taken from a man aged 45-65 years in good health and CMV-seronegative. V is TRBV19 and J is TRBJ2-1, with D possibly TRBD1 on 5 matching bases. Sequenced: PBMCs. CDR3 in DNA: TGTGCCAGTAGTACCCAGACAGAGGCTGAGCAGTTCTTC. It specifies CASSTQTEAEQFF.